Included here is one T cell receptor beta chain sequence, with context. Its antigen is unknown. The source of the sample is a study of shared clonotypes between healthy human individuals. Assay: immunoSEQ multiplex PCR; the TCRdb copy retains only in-frame clones and omits some. The sample yields roughly 1,500,000 clones, approximately 98% seen once. Trimming took 1 base from V and 7 from J, leaving 10 bases between them. CDR3 size: 13 residues. Germline V CDR1 and CDR2: SNHLY, FYNNEI. Study-wide results and limits: With a few donors compared, 4.5% to 6.5% of naive CD4 clonotypes were shared.

The sequence was obtained from a man aged 30-40 years in good health. V is TRBV2 and J is TRBJ1-2, with D possibly being TRBD1 (5 bases). Sequencing used naive CD4+ T cells sorted from blood. Subset indicated: CD45RA+ positively selected. CDR3 nucleotides: TGTGCCAGCAGTGAAGAGGGGCCGACTGGCTACACCTTC. Protein: CASSEEGPTGYTF.